Below, 3 T cell receptor beta chains from the same sample are listed, as sequenced in a study of beta chain features in type 1 diabetes. As every portion of the isolated RNA was reverse transcribed, the sequencing read expressed TCRB transcripts. Sequencing was performed with immunoSEQ multiplex PCR; in TCRdb, only in-frame clones are kept and a portion is missing. The repertoire consists of 390,000 or so clones, with about 15% occurring once and the leading ten covering 0.03% to 0.04%. What was sequenced was naive CD4+ T cells from blood. These receptors all come from a man aged 30 to 45 in good health.

A few counts support this clone. The chain employs TRBV9 and TRBJ2-6; D is possibly TRBD2 (7 bases). Germline CDR1 SGDLS, CDR2 YYNGEE. This CDR3 is built from 18 residues. Deletions cut 4 bases from V and 2 bases from J, with 19 bases between. For the CDR3, the DNA is TGTGCCAGCAGCCCCCGGGGGGCGCCTTTAGCTGGGGCCAACGTCCTGACTTTC. Translating gives CASSPRGAPLAGANVLTF.

The rearrangement links TRBV18 to TRBJ2-3; the D is unclear. V was cut by 4 bases and J by 6 bases, with 8 bases left in between. The CDR3 has 12 amino acids. CDR1 is KGHSH and CDR2 is LQKENI in the germline V gene. The chain's CDR3 is CASSLVGDTQYF. The CDR3 DNA sequence: TGTGCCAGCTCACTTGTAGGGGATACGCAGTATTTT.

This clone turned up a few times. J is TRBJ2-5 and V is TRBV7-9, with 13 bases aligning to TRBD2. There are 15 residues in the CDR3. The J segment lost 3 bases and the V segment lost 4 bases, leaving 2 bases of the junction unmatched. CDR1 is SEHNR, CDR2 FQNEAQ, per germline (reference sequence). CDR3 region: CASSSTSGREETQYF. The DNA of the CDR3 is TGTGCCAGCAGCTCCACTAGCGGGAGGGAAGAGACCCAGTACTTC. Full variable domain (missing parts from reference TRBV7-9 and TRBJ2-5): DTGVSQNPRHKITKRGQNVTFRCDPISEHNRLYWYRQTLGQGPEFLTYFQNEAQLEKSRLLSDRFSAERPKGSFSTLEIQRTEQGDSAMYLCASSSTSGREETQYFGPGTRLLVL.